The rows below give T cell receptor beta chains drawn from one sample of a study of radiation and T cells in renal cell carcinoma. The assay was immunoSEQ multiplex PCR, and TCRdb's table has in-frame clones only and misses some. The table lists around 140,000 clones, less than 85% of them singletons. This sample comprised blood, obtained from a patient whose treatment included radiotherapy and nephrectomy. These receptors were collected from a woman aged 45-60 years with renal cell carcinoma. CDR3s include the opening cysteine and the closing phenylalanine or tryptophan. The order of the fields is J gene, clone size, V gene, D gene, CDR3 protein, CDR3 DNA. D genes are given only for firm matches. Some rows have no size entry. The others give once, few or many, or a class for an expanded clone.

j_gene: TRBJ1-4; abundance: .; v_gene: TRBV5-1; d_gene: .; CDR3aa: CASSLDDGEKLFF; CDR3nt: TGCGCCAGCAGCTTGGATGACGGGGAAAAACTGTTTTTT
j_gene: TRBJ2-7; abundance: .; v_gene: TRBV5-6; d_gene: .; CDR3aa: CASSLDGTLYEQYF; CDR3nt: TGTGCCAGCAGCTTGGACGGGACACTTTACGAGCAGTACTTC
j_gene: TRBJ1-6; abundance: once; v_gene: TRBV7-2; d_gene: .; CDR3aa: CASRRGFGSPLHF; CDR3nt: TGTGCCAGCAGGAGGGGGTTCGGTTCACCCCTCCACTTT
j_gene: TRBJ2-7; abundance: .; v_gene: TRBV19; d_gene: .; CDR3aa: CASSYDYAPYEQYF; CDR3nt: TGTGCCAGTAGTTATGACTACGCCCCCTACGAGCAGTACTTC
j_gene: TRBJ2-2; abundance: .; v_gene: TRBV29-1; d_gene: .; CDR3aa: CSVEQGGTGELFF; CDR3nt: TGCAGCGTTGAACAGGGGGGCACCGGGGAGCTGTTTTTT
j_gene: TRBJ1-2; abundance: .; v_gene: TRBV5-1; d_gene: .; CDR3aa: CASSFSIQGDYGYTF; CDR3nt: TGCGCCAGCAGCTTTTCCATCCAGGGCGACTATGGCTACACCTTC
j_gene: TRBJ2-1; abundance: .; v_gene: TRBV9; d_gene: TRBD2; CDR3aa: CASSVGTGTSGSHEQFF; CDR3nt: TGTGCCAGCAGCGTAGGAACCGGGACTAGCGGGAGCCATGAGCAGTTCTTC
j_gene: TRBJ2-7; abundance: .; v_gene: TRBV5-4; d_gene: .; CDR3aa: CASSSLYEQYF; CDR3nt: TGTGCCAGCAGCTCCCTCTACGAGCAGTACTTC
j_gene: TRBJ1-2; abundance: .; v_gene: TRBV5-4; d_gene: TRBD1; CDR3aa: CASSLGALERQGLYGYTF; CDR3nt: TGTGCCAGCAGCTTGGGCGCTCTCGAGAGACAGGGTCTATATGGCTACACCTTC
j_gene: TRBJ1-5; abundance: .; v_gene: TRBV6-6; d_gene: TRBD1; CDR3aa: CASSLGQIRSNQPQHF; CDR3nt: TGTGCCAGCAGTTTGGGACAGATCAGGAGCAATCAGCCCCAGCATTTT
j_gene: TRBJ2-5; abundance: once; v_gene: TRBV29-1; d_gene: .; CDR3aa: CSVDRDGGTQYF; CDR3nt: TGCAGCGTTGATAGGGACGGGGGGACCCAGTACTTC
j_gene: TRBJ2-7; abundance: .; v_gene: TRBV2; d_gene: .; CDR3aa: CASTLGTEQYF; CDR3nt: TGTGCCAGCACCCTCGGAACTGAGCAGTACTTC
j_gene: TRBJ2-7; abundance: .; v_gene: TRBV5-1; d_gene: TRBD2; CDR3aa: CASSSGLAAYEQYF; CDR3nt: TGCGCCAGCAGCTCCGGACTAGCAGCCTACGAGCAGTACTTC
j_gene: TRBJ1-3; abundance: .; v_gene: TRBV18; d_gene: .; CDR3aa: CASSPPGVSGNTIYF; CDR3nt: TGTGCCAGCTCACCACCCGGGGTTTCTGGAAACACCATATATTTT
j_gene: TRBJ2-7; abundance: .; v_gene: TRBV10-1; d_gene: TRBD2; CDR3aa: CASSDLRTGGLREQYF; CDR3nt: TGCGCCAGCAGTGATCTTAGAACGGGAGGTCTAAGGGAGCAGTACTTC
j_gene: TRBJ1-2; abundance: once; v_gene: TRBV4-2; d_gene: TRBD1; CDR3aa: CASSQELQGRRGYTF; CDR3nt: TGTGCCAGCAGCCAAGAATTACAGGGGAGGAGGGGCTACACCTTC
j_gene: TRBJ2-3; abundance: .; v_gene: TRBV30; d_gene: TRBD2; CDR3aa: CAGGGRTDTQYF; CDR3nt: TGTGCCGGCGGGGGGAGGACAGATACGCAGTATTTT
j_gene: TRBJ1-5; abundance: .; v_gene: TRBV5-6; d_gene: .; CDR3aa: CASSLGSNQPQHF; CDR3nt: TGTGCCAGCAGCTTGGGAAGCAATCAGCCCCAGCATTTT
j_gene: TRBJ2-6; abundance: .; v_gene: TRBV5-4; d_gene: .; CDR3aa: CASSLVGSGANVLTF; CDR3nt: TGTGCCAGCAGCTTGGTGGGGTCTGGGGCCAACGTCCTGACTTTC
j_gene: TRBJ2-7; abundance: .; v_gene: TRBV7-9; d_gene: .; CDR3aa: CASSSPQESYEQYF; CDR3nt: TGTGCCAGCAGCTCTCCTCAGGAATCCTACGAGCAGTACTTC
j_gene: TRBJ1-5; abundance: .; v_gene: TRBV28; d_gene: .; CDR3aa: CASSPFPYPGPQHF; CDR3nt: TGTGCCAGCAGTCCCTTTCCTTACCCAGGGCCCCAGCATTTT
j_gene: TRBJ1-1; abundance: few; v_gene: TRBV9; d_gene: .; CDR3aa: CASNSGEGEAFF; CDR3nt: TGTGCCAGCAATTCGGGGGAGGGTGAAGCTTTCTTT
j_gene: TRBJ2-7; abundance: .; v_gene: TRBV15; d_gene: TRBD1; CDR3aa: CATSRDRGLYEQYF; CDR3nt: TGTGCCACCAGCCGGGACAGGGGTCTCTACGAGCAGTACTTC
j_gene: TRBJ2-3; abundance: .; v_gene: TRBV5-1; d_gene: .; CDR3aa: CASSLEGRPSDTQYF; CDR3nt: TGCGCCAGCAGCTTGGAGGGGAGGCCGTCAGATACGCAGTATTTT
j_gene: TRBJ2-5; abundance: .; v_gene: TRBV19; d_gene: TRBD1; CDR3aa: CATTGAGETQYF; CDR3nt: TGTGCCACGACAGGGGCGGGGGAGACCCAGTACTTC
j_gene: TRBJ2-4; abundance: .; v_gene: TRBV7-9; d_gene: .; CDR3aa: CASSRGAGIQYF; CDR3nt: TGTGCCAGCAGCCGGGGGGCGGGTATTCAGTACTTC
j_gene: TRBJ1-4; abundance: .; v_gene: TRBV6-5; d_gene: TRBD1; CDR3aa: CASSAQGAAEKLFF; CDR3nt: TGTGCCAGCAGTGCGCAGGGGGCGGCTGAAAAACTGTTTTTT
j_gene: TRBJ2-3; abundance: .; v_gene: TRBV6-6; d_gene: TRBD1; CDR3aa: CASSSSGTGRTDTQYF; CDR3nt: TGTGCCAGCAGTTCATCCGGGACAGGACGCACAGATACGCAGTATTTT
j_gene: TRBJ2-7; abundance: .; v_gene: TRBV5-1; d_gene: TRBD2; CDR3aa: CASSVLAGDYEQYF; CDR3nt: TGCGCCAGCAGCGTGCTAGCGGGGGACTACGAGCAGTACTTC
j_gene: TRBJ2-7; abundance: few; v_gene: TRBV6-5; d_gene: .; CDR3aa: CASSYSTQGSNEQYF; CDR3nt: TGTGCCAGCAGTTACTCGACGCAGGGCTCCAACGAGCAGTACTTC
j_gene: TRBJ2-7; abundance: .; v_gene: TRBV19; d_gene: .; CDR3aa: CASSPGTRAYEQYF; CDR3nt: TGTGCCAGTAGTCCCGGGACACGAGCCTACGAGCAGTACTTC